The 29 T cell receptor beta chains below were found in one sample sequenced in a study of shared clonotypes between healthy human individuals. CD45RO-negative, CCR7-positively selected cells formed the naive CD8 fraction, excluding terminally differentiated effector memory CD45RA+ cells. The data were produced by immunoSEQ multiplex PCR, yet TCRdb's version contains in-frame clones alone and is incomplete. This sample carries more than 2 million clones, roughly 95% of them seen once, and the ten largest clones take 1.5% to 2%. The sequencing input was naive CD8+ T cells from PBMCs. The receptors here all came from a man aged 18 to 29 in good health. Some clones in this sample may be carry-over from other donors' samples.

J is TRBJ2-1 and V is TRBV28; 11 bases fit TRBD2. V trimming: 6 bases; J trimming: 4 bases; junction bases outside the gene matches: 11. Germline CDR1 is MDHEN and CDR2 is SYDVKM. This CDR3 spans 17 amino acids. CDR3 nucleotides: TGTGCCAGCAGCCTTGGGGCTAGCGGGAGGATGTACAATGAGCAGTTCTTC. This translates into CASSLGASGRMYNEQFF.

V is TRBV5-1 and J is TRBJ2-7, with 10 bases aligning to TRBD2. The CDR3 has 13 residues. V lost 4 bases to trimming and J lost 5 bases; unmatched junction nucleotides: 3. Germline V gene lookup returns CDR1 SGHRS and CDR2 YFSETQ. The CDR3 DNA reads as TGCGCCAGCAGCCCAGCGGGAGGGGACGAGCAGTACTTC. Translating it yields CASSPAGGDEQYF.

This chain links TRBV13 with TRBJ2-7; D is possibly TRBD1 or TRBD2 (5 bases each). The CDR3 has 14 amino acids. The germline gives CDR1 PRHDT, CDR2 FYEKMQ (reference sequence). Between the trimmed V and J ends, which lost 5 bases and 4 bases, there was a span of 15 bases. CDR3 sequence (DNA): TGTGCCAGCAGCCAAGGGGACGTCCCATACGAGCAGTACTTC. It encodes CASSQGDVPYEQYF.

The V call is TRBV18, the J call TRBJ2-7, with 7 positions matching TRBD2. V dropped 5 bases and J dropped 0; count of bases not matched to a gene: 7. Germline lookup yields CDR1 KGHSH and CDR2 LQKENI. The CDR3 extends over 15 amino acids. CDR3 nucleotide sequence: TGTGCCAGCTCATCAGCTAGCGGACCCTCCTACGAGCAGTACTTC. This encodes CASSSASGPSYEQYF.

The V gene is TRBV15, the J gene TRBJ1-2; D might be TRBD1 (6 bases). The CDR3 extends over 14 amino acids. V lost 2 bases and J lost 6, with 13 bases in between. Germline assignment: CDR1 LNHNV and CDR2 YYDKDF (reference sequence). The CDR3 nucleotides read TGTGCCACCAGCAGAAGTAGGGGGGACGATGGCTACACCTTC. Translated: CATSRSRGDDGYTF.

The chain combines TRBV7-3 with TRBJ2-7; 7 bases match TRBD2. The germline V gene encodes CDR1 SGHTA and CDR2 FQGTGA. This CDR3 has 15 amino acids. V shed 1 base and J 2 bases; nucleotides not matched to a gene: 5. The CDR3 bases are TGTGCCAGCAGCTTAAGGGGCGGGAGAACCTACGAGCAGTACTTC. Protein sequence: CASSLRGGRTYEQYF.

The V gene is TRBV11-2, the J gene TRBJ2-6, with 12 bases lining up with TRBD2. Trimming removed 5 bases from V and 4 bases from J; junction bases left unmatched: 9. The V gene's germline CDR1 is SGHAT and CDR2 FQNNGV. The CDR3 loop spans 18 amino acids. The DNA of the CDR3 is TGTGCCAGCAGCAATGGACTAGCGGGATTGGTGGGGGCCAACGTCCTGACTTTC. This sequence encodes CASSNGLAGLVGANVLTF.

DNA of the CDR3: TGTGCCAGCAGCTTAGCGGCAGGGGAAGGGAGCATTCAGTACTTC. Translation gives CASSLAAGEGSIQYF. V gene TRBV7-9 combines with J gene TRBJ2-4; D may be TRBD1 (6 bases). The length of the CDR3 is 15 residues. Trimming pared 0 bases from V and 9 bases from J, leaving 15 bases between. Germline CDR1 reads SEHNR; CDR2 reads FQNEAQ (reference sequence).

This clone was recorded only once. DNA for the CDR3: TGTGCCAGCAGTTTTACAGGGTATTCCTACGAGCAGTACTTC. Protein product: CASSFTGYSYEQYF. The chain couples TRBV6-5 to TRBJ2-7; TRBD1 might be the D (6 bases). The germline V and J ends were trimmed by 4 bases and 1 base, with 11 bases remaining between them. The CDR3 consists of 14 residues. The germline gives CDR1 MNHEY, CDR2 SVGAGI.

The CDR3 loop reads CASSPFGSRSYEQYF. The CDR3, as DNA: TGTGCCAGCTCACCTTTTGGTAGCCGATCCTACGAGCAGTACTTC. V usage is TRBV18 and J usage is TRBJ2-7; D gene ambiguous. The CDR3 contains 15 residues. Germline CDR1 and CDR2: KGHSH and LQKENI. Trimming took off 3 bases at V and 1 base at J, with 13 bases between the two ends.

This chain connects TRBV14 to TRBJ2-7; 12 bases are shared with TRBD2. Germline values: CDR1 SGHDN, CDR2 FVKESK. The CDR3 runs to 16 residues. V lost 1 base to trimming and J lost 4 bases; unmatched junction nucleotides: 5. The CDR3 reads CASSQVGLAGGYEQYF. CDR3 coding DNA: TGTGCCAGCAGCCAAGTTGGTCTAGCGGGAGGGTACGAGCAGTACTTC.

This clone was seen once. The chain links TRBV7-2 to TRBJ2-7; the match to TRBD2 covers 14 bases. The V segment lost 5 bases and the J segment 5 bases; nucleotides outside the gene matches: 5. This CDR3 has 15 amino acids. Germline CDR1 is SGHTA and CDR2 is FQGNSA. In DNA, the CDR3 is TGTGCCAGCAGCCGACTAGCGGGAGGGGCCGACGAGCAGTACTTC. Its translation: CASSRLAGGADEQYF.

The CDR3 sequence: CASSFRRSGNTIYF. The CDR3 DNA is TGTGCCAGCAGTTTCAGGAGGTCTGGAAACACCATATATTTT. V usage is TRBV28 and J usage is TRBJ1-3; no firm D call. V was clipped by 3 bases and J by 1 base, with 7 bases between them. The CDR3 is made up of 14 amino acids. Germline CDR1 and CDR2: MDHEN and SYDVKM.

CDR3 protein: CASSCGLAGTYEQYF. The CDR3 DNA follows: TGTGCCAGCAGCTGCGGACTAGCGGGAACCTACGAGCAGTACTTC. The genes are TRBV7-3 and TRBJ2-7; 12 nucleotides line up with TRBD2. CDR3 length: 15 residues. Trimming took 4 bases from V and 2 from J; bases not matched to a gene: 3. The germline CDR1 and CDR2 sequences are SGHTA and FQGTGA.

This clone was picked up one time. V and J are TRBV7-2 and TRBJ2-3; tentative D call: TRBD1 (5 bases). V was trimmed by 8 bases and J by 0 bases, leaving 12 bases between them. Per germline, CDR1 SGHTA and CDR2 FQGNSA. CDR3 length equals 14 residues. The CDR3 sequence: CASGATDSTDTQYF. Here the CDR3 DNA reads TGTGCCAGCGGCGCGACAGATAGCACAGATACGCAGTATTTT.

In DNA form, the CDR3 reads TGCAGCGTTGTAAATTGGGTGGGCGGCACTGAAGCTTTCTTT. Translating it yields CSVVNWVGGTEAFF. This chain joins TRBV29-1 and TRBJ1-1, with D unresolved. From germline, CDR1 is SQVTM and CDR2 ANQGSEA. The CDR3 contains 14 residues. Trimming removed 4 bases at V and 4 bases at J, with 16 bases between.

The chain joins TRBV29-1 to TRBJ2-1, with 10 bases lining up with TRBD2. Trimming cost V 6 bases and J 2 bases; bases outside gene matches: 16. CDR3 length: 18 amino acids. Per the germline V gene, CDR1 is SQVTM and CDR2 is ANQGSEA. The DNA for the CDR3 is TGCAGCGTGGGCGGGCTAGCGGGAGATCGGGCTCCCTACAATGAGCAGTTCTTC. Protein: CSVGGLAGDRAPYNEQFF.

This rearrangement joins TRBV6-5 to TRBJ1-4; 8 bases agree with TRBD1. The CDR3 runs to 15 residues. The germline V gene has CDR1 MNHEY and CDR2 SVGAGI. The V segment lost 5 bases and the J segment 3 bases; nucleotides outside the gene matches: 5. For the CDR3, the DNA is TGTGCCAGCAGTACATACAGGGGGTCTAATGAAAAACTGTTTTTT. It codes for CASSTYRGSNEKLFF.

The J gene is TRBJ2-1, the V gene TRBV4-3; 8 bases map to TRBD2. Looked up from germline, CDR1 is LGHNA and CDR2 is YSLEER. V was pared by 1 base and J by 1 base, with 3 bases of the junction left unmatched. There are 16 residues in the CDR3. This chain's CDR3 is CASSQGVAGSYNEQFF. For the CDR3, the DNA is TGCGCCAGCAGCCAAGGTGTAGCGGGATCCTACAATGAGCAGTTCTTC.

This CDR3 reads CASSIQGTLSYNEQFF. The DNA for the CDR3 is TGTGCCAGTAGTATACAGGGAACTCTGTCCTACAATGAGCAGTTCTTC. The chain uses TRBV19 and TRBJ2-1, with D possibly matching TRBD1 (5 bases). Trimming removed 2 bases from V and 1 base from J, with 12 bases in between. The CDR3 is 16 residues long. Germline V gene data show CDR1 as LNHDA and CDR2 as SQIVND (reference sequence).

For the CDR3, the DNA is TGTGCCAGCAGTGAAGTGGCAGGGGTGGAGACCCAGTACTTC. Protein: CASSEVAGVETQYF. V usage is TRBV6-1 and J usage is TRBJ2-5; D may be TRBD1 (6 bases). CDR1 and CDR2 (germline): MNHNS, SASEGT. The CDR3 contains 14 residues. V was pared by 1 base and J by 5 bases, with 11 bases between.

The gene calls are TRBV7-6 and TRBJ2-1; no clear D gene. CDR1 and CDR2 (germline): SGHVS, FNYEAQ. Trimming removed 1 base from V and 4 bases from J, with 17 bases in between. The length of the CDR3 is 17 residues. The CDR3 nucleotides are TGTGCCAGCAGCTTAGGGAAACGGTCGGTGAGTTACAATGAGCAGTTCTTC. Protein: CASSLGKRSVSYNEQFF.

The J gene is TRBJ2-1, the V gene TRBV28; TRBD2 is a possible D gene (6 bases). This CDR3 comprises 14 residues. Germline loops: CDR1 MDHEN, CDR2 SYDVKM. Trimming took off 3 bases at V and 8 bases at J, with 14 bases between the two ends. CDR3 protein: CASSFTGTPDEQFF. The CDR3, as DNA: TGTGCCAGCAGTTTCACCGGGACTCCGGATGAGCAGTTCTTC.

The V and J genes are TRBV10-3 and TRBJ2-7; 7 positions match TRBD1. This CDR3 spans 18 amino acids. The J segment lost 2 bases and the V segment lost 2 bases, leaving 15 bases of the junction unmatched. The germline V gene encodes CDR1 ENHRY and CDR2 SYGVKD. The CDR3 loop reads CAISEISTRTGRAYEQYF. As DNA, the CDR3 is TGTGCCATCAGTGAGATATCAACTAGGACAGGACGCGCCTACGAGCAGTACTTC.

The chain carries TRBV7-8 and TRBJ2-7; 12 nucleotides line up with TRBD1. Germline CDR1 reads SGHVS; CDR2 reads FQNEAQ. V dropped 5 bases and J dropped 0; count of bases not matched to a gene: 5. The length of the CDR3 is 16 residues. The CDR3 region is CASSEPGQGASYEQYF. CDR3 sequence (DNA): TGTGCCAGCAGCGAACCGGGACAGGGGGCCTCCTACGAGCAGTACTTC.

This chain links TRBV5-1 with TRBJ1-4; D remains ambiguous. Germline loops: CDR1 SGHRS, CDR2 YFSETQ. The CDR3 has 14 residues. V was trimmed by 4 bases and J by 7 bases, leaving 14 bases between them. CDR3: CASSRTRDPEKLFF. The CDR3, as DNA: TGCGCCAGCAGCAGAACAAGAGACCCTGAAAAACTGTTTTTT. The whole variable domain, remainder taken from reference TRBV5-1 and TRBJ1-4, is KAGVTQTPRYLIKTRGQQVTLSCSPISGHRSVSWYQQTPGQGLQFLFEYFSETQRNKGNFPGRFSGRQFSNSRSEMNVSTLELGDSALYLCASSRTRDPEKLFFGSGTQLSVL.

A remark on this clone: The junction departs from the called germline gene at one end, perhaps through a read error. This chain links TRBV9 with TRBJ2-7; D is perhaps TRBD1 (6 bases). Germline lookup yields CDR1 SGDLS and CDR2 YYNGEE. This CDR3 has 15 residues. DNA of the CDR3: TGTGCCAGCAGCGTAGAGCAGGGGAGTTCCTACAAGCAGTACTTC. Protein: CASSVEQGSSYKQYF.

The chain combines TRBV28 with TRBJ1-2; possible D gene TRBD1, 5 bases. Trimming removed 1 base from V and 4 bases from J, with 16 bases in between. The CDR3 is 16 residues long. Germline CDR1 is MDHEN and CDR2 is SYDVKM. CDR3 DNA: TGTGCCAGCAGTTTATCTGGGGGGGACGTGAGCTATGGCTACACCTTC. Its translation: CASSLSGGDVSYGYTF.

The chain carries TRBV7-8 and TRBJ2-7; TRBD1 matches 9 bases. The CDR3 is 15 amino acids. Germline CDR1 is SGHVS and CDR2 is FQNEAQ. The junction had 11 bases not matched to a gene; V was cut back by 5 bases and J by 6 bases. The CDR3 loop is CASSPTGGSVVEQYF. The DNA for the CDR3 is TGTGCCAGCAGCCCCACAGGGGGCTCTGTTGTCGAGCAGTACTTC.